These 21 T cell receptor beta chains came from one sample sequenced in a study of regulatory T cells in long-lasting Graves disease. The time point here: persistent/refractory GD, antithyroid drugs over 5 years with positive TRAb. PBMC-extracted RNA yielded the TCR library. Construction of TCR beta libraries relied on iRepertoire HTBI primers and on Arm-PCR targeting CDR3 regions. Each CDR3 protein gets one entry after TCRdb re-called the multiplex PCR reads with MiXCR. The sample gives roughly 400,000 distinct CDR3 sequences, around a fifth of which show up once; 13% to 15% is in the top ten. The specimen was peripheral blood mononuclear cells (PBMCs), collected when the disease was refractory, from a patient treated with antithyroid drugs. The receptors derive from a female donor with Graves disease.

This clonotype was picked up many times. The CDR3 nucleotides are TGTGCCAGCAGGCTACAGGGAAGGGGGTCACCCCTCCACTTT. Encoded protein: CASRLQGRGSPLHF. The chain uses TRBV28 and TRBJ1-6; maybe TRBD1 (6 bases). The CDR3 consists of 14 residues. CDR1 MDHEN and CDR2 SYDVKM come from the germline V gene. Trimming stripped 6 bases from V and 10 bases from J, with 16 bases between.

This clonotype was seen a few times. The chain is built from TRBV4-2 and TRBJ2-5, with D possibly matching TRBD2 (6 bases). The CDR3 is 14 amino acids. The V gene lost 5 bases and the J gene lost 3 bases, with 13 bases spanning the gap. Germline V gene lookup returns CDR1 LGHNA and CDR2 YNFKEQ. The CDR3 region is CASSKGTYKETQYF. The CDR3 coding sequence is TGTGCCAGCAGCAAAGGGACTTATAAAGAGACCCAGTACTTC.

The chain employs TRBV19 and TRBJ2-7; perhaps D is TRBD1 or TRBD2 (5 bases each). This CDR3 has 14 residues. Looked up from germline, CDR1 is LNHDA and CDR2 is SQIVND (reference sequence). Trimming shortened V by 4 bases and J by 5 bases, and 15 bases separated the two germline ends. CDR3 loop: CASSSGGWGHEQYF. The CDR3 DNA reads as TGTGCCAGTAGTAGCGGAGGTTGGGGCCACGAGCAGTACTTC.

The rearrangement joins TRBV7-6 to TRBJ1-1, with 9 bases that match TRBD1. The CDR3 runs 14 residues. The ends lost 8 bases at V and 10 bases at J; junction bases unmatched: 14. Per the germline V gene, CDR1 is SGHVS and CDR2 is FNYEAQ. CDR3 coding DNA: TGTGCCAGCCAATTGGCGGGACAGGGTTGGGCAGCTTTCTTT. Its protein product is CASQLAGQGWAAFF.

This rearrangement joins TRBV19 to TRBJ1-6; 7 nucleotides line up with TRBD1. This CDR3 has 16 residues. The germline V gene has CDR1 LNHDA and CDR2 SQIVND (reference sequence). Trimming cost V 5 bases and J 7 bases; bases outside gene matches: 11. In DNA form, the CDR3 reads TGTGCCAGTAGTCCCAACAGGGGAGGGCTGAATTCACCCCTCCACTTT. This translates into CASSPNRGGLNSPLHF.

CDR3 loop: CSPRFLAEQFF. In nucleotides, the CDR3 is TGCAGTCCCAGGTTCTTGGCTGAGCAGTTCTTC. The chain recombines TRBV20-1 with TRBJ2-1; D gene uncertain. The CDR3 is 11 amino acids. Trimming stripped 8 bases from V and 9 bases from J, with 14 bases between. Germline V gene data show CDR1 as DFQATT and CDR2 as SNEGSKA (reference sequence).

This clonotype was detected many times. The genes are TRBV6-1 and TRBJ2-7; D is uncertain. CDR1 is MNHNS and CDR2 is SASEGT in the germline V gene. CDR3 size: 13 residues. Trimming stripped 6 bases from V and 4 bases from J, with 13 bases between. DNA for the CDR3: TGTGCCAGCAGCTACCCCGGCCAGTACGAGCAGTACTTC. Translated, it gives CASSYPGQYEQYF.

The sample holds many counts of this clonotype. The chain joins TRBV7-9 to TRBJ2-2; the match to TRBD2 covers 10 bases. Germline V gene lookup returns CDR1 SEHNR and CDR2 FQNEAQ (reference sequence). V gave up 3 bases and J gave up 15 bases; unmatched junction bases: 1. The CDR3 extends over 11 amino acids. Here the CDR3 reads CASSLGLALFF. DNA of the CDR3: TGTGCCAGCAGCTTGGGACTAGCGTTGTTTTTT. The full variable domain, rest sourced from reference TRBV7-9 and TRBJ2-2, is DTGVSQNPRHKITKRGQNVTFRCDPISEHNRLYWYRQTLGQGPEFLTYFQNEAQLEKSRLLSDRFSAERPKGSFSTLEIQRTEQGDSAMYLCASSLGLALFFGEGSRLTVL.

This clonotype was observed many times. V gene TRBV4-1 combines with J gene TRBJ1-1; maybe TRBD1 (5 bases). Germline CDR1 and CDR2: MGHRA and YSYEKL. This CDR3 comprises 15 residues. V was shortened by 0 bases and J by 3 bases, with 11 bases between the two germline ends. CDR3 amino acids: CASSQDWRGDTEAFF. As DNA, the CDR3 is TGCGCCAGCAGCCAAGATTGGCGAGGGGACACTGAAGCTTTCTTT.

A few counts support this clonotype. V usage is TRBV28 and J usage is TRBJ2-1, with TRBD2 as a possible D gene (6 bases). The V end lost 3 bases, the J end lost 4 bases, and 13 bases lay between the germline ends. Per germline, CDR1 MDHEN and CDR2 SYDVKM. The CDR3 is 15 residues long. CDR3 nucleotides: TGTGCCAGCAGTTTCTTTGGGACTGGATACAATGAGCAGTTCTTC. Translation gives CASSFFGTGYNEQFF.

This clonotype was counted only a few times. V usage is TRBV4-1 and J usage is TRBJ2-5; no clear D. The CDR3 totals 15 residues. V was trimmed by 0 bases and J by 5 bases, leaving 13 bases between them. Germline lookup yields CDR1 MGHRA and CDR2 YSYEKL. This CDR3 reads CASSQEGREMETQYF. The CDR3 DNA reads as TGCGCCAGCAGCCAAGAGGGAAGGGAAATGGAGACCCAGTACTTC.

This clonotype was recorded many times. The chain uses TRBV29-1 and TRBJ1-2; no clear D gene. In germline, CDR1 is SQVTM, CDR2 ANQGSEA. This CDR3 has 13 amino acids. V gave up 4 bases and J gave up 3 bases, with 12 bases separating them. The CDR3 DNA sequence: TGCAGCGTTGCTTCCGCCGAACACTATGGCTACACCTTC. This translates into CSVASAEHYGYTF.

This chain uses TRBV7-2 with TRBJ1-2; 7 bases agree with TRBD1. The CDR3 runs to 14 residues. V was clipped by 1 base and J by 3 bases; unmatched bases: 2. Germline V lookup: CDR1 SGHTA, CDR2 FQGNSA. DNA of the CDR3: TGTGCCAGCAGCTTAGATGGGACAGACTATGGCTACACCTTC. This sequence encodes CASSLDGTDYGYTF. The whole variable domain, remainder taken from reference TRBV7-2 and TRBJ1-2, is GAGVSQSPSNKVTEKGKDVELRCDPISGHTALYWYRQSLGQGLEFLIYFQGNSAPDKSGLPSDRFSAERTGGSVSTLTIQRTQQEDSAVYLCASSLDGTDYGYTFGSGTRLTVV.

CDR3 residues: CASSLDWDRGNEQYF. CDR3 coding DNA: TGTGCCAGCAGCTTAGACTGGGACAGGGGAAACGAGCAGTACTTC. This sequence joins TRBV7-9 and TRBJ2-7; 10 nucleotides match TRBD1. CDR1 SEHNR and CDR2 FQNEAQ come from the germline V gene (reference sequence). Unmatched junction bases numbered 5, after V lost 1 base and J lost 5 bases. CDR3 size: 15 residues.

V gene TRBV18 combines with J gene TRBJ2-5; D possibly corresponds to TRBD2 (5 bases). V was cut by 0 bases and J by 1 base, with 21 bases left in between. Looked up from germline, CDR1 is KGHSH and CDR2 is LQKENI. CDR3 length: 19 residues. The CDR3 protein is CASSPPSIFTRGIQETQYF. The CDR3 nucleotides are TGTGCCAGCTCACCACCGTCCATATTCACCCGGGGTATCCAAGAGACCCAGTACTTC.

The chain carries TRBV6-2 or TRBV6-3 and TRBJ2-3; 9 nucleotides align to TRBD2. This CDR3 region has 17 residues. Germline CDR1 reads MNHEY; CDR2 reads SVGEGT. V trimming: 5 bases; J trimming: 5 bases; junction bases outside the gene matches: 14. The CDR3 loop is CASSEVFQREVIDTQYF. The CDR3 coding sequence is TGTGCCAGCAGTGAAGTTTTCCAGCGGGAGGTGATAGATACGCAGTATTTT.

This clonotype was counted between two and nine times. This chain joins TRBV28 and TRBJ2-7; D might be TRBD1 or TRBD2, each matching 5 bases. There are 14 residues in the CDR3. CDR1 and CDR2 from the germline V gene are MDHEN and SYDVKM. Trimming cost V 1 base and J 3 bases, with 10 bases left between them. The CDR3 nucleotides read TGTGCCAGCAGTTTATATGGGGCGGGCTACGAGCAGTACTTC. It yields the protein CASSLYGAGYEQYF.

J is TRBJ2-7 and V is TRBV18; a possible D gene is TRBD2 (6 bases). Germline V gene data show CDR1 as KGHSH and CDR2 as LQKENI. The CDR3 consists of 15 residues. V lost 1 base to trimming and J lost 2 bases, with 12 bases between them. CDR3 residues: CASSPRPSDTYEQYF. In DNA, the CDR3 is TGTGCCAGCTCACCACGCCCTAGCGATACCTACGAGCAGTACTTC.

On this clonotype: As the CDR3 is not closed by the conserved phenylalanine or tryptophan, this likely results from a read error. V gene TRBV9 combines with J gene TRBJ1-2, with D uncertain. Germline V gives CDR1 SGDLS, CDR2 YYNGEE. The CDR3 covers 13 residues. V was clipped by 6 bases and J by 6 bases, with 15 bases between them. The CDR3 sequence is CASTHDGWDGYTL. For the CDR3, the DNA is TGTGCCAGCACCCACGACGGGTGGGATGGCTACACCCTC.

The genes are TRBV20-1 and TRBJ1-6; D gene uncertain. This CDR3 spans 13 amino acids. V was pared by 2 bases and J by 8 bases, with 10 bases between. Looked up from germline, CDR1 is DFQATT and CDR2 is SNEGSKA (reference sequence). CDR3 loop: CSARRGRDSPLHF. In DNA form, the CDR3 reads TGCAGTGCTAGACGGGGAAGGGATTCACCCCTCCACTTT.

This clonotype was counted many times. This sequence joins TRBV6-9 and TRBJ2-5; D ambiguous. The length of the CDR3 is 16 residues. Germline assignment: CDR1 MNHGY and CDR2 SVAAGI. V lost 4 bases and J 3 bases, leaving 18 bases between the germline ends. This chain's CDR3 is CASSFTQLMFEETQYF. The CDR3 DNA reads TGTGCCAGCAGTTTTACTCAGTTGATGTTTGAAGAGACCCAGTACTTC.